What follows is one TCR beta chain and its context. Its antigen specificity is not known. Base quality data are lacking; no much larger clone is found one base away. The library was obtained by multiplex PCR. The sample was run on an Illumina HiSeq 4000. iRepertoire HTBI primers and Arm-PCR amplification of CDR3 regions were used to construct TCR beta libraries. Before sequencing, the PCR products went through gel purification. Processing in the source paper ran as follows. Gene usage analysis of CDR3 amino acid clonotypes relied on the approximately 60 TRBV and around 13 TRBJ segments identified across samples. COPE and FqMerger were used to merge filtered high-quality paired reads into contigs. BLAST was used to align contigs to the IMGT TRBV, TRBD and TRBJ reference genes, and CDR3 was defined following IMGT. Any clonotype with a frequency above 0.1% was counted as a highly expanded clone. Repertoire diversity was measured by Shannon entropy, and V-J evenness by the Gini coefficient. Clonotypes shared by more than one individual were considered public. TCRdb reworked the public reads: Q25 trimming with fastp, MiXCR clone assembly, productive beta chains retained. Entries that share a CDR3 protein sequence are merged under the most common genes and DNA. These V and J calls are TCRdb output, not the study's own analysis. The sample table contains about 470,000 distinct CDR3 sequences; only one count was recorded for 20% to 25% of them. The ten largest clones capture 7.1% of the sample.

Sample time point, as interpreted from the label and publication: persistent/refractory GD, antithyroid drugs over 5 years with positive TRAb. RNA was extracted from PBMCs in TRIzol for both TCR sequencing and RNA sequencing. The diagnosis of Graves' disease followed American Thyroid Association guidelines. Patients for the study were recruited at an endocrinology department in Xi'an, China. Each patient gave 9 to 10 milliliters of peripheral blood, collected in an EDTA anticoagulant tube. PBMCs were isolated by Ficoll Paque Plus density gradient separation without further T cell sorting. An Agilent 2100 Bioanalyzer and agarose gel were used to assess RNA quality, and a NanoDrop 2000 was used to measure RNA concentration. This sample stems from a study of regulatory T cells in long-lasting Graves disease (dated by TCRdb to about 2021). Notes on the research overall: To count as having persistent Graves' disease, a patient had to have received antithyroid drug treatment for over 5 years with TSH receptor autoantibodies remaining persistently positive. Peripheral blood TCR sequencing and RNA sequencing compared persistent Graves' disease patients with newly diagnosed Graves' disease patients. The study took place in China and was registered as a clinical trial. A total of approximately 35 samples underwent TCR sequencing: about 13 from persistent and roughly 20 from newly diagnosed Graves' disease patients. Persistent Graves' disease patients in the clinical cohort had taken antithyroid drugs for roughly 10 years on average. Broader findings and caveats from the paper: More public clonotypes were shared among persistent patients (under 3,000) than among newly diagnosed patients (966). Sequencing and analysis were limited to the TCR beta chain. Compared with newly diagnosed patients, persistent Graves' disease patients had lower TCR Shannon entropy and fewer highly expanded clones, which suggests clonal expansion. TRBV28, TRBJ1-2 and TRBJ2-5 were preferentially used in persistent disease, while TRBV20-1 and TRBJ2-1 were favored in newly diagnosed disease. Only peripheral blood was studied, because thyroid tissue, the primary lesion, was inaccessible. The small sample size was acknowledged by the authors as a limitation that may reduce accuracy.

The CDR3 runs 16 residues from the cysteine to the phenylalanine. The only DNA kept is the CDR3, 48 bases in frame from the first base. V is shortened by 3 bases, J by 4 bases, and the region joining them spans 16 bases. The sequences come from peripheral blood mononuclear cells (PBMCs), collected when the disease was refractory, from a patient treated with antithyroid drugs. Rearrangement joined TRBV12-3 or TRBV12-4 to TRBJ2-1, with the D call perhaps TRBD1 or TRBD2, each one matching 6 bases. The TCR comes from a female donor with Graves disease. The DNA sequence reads TGTGCCAGCAGTTTCGCCGGGGGCTCCCGGTACAATGAGCAGTTCTTC. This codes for CASSFAGGSRYNEQFF.